The 9 T cell receptor beta chains below all came from one sample that was sequenced in a study of OX40 agonist ivuxolimab in advanced cancers. Sequenced by immunoSEQ multiplex PCR; TCRdb stores in-frame clones only, minus some. The repertoire holds roughly 100,000 clones, about 90% seen once, with around 0.86% in the top ten. This specimen consisted of CD4+ or CD8+ T cells sorted from blood, obtained in a trial of the OX40 agonist ivuxolimab. These receptors were taken from an adult with an advanced solid tumor such as melanoma, head and neck, liver or kidney cancer.

The V call is TRBV6-5, the J call TRBJ1-1; TRBD1 might be the D (6 bases). Germline CDR1 is MNHEY and CDR2 is SVGAGI. V was pared by 10 bases and J by 1 base, with 10 bases between. The CDR3 loop spans 12 amino acids. The CDR3 protein is CATLTGNTEAFF. DNA for the CDR3: TGTGCCACCCTGACAGGGAACACTGAAGCTTTCTTT.

The rearrangement links TRBV9 to TRBJ2-5, with no clear D. Germline V gene data show CDR1 as SGDLS and CDR2 as YYNGEE. Trimming shortened V by 0 bases and J by 2 bases, and 8 bases separated the two germline ends. The CDR3 loop spans 14 amino acids. CDR3 residues: CASSVGQIQETQYF. CDR3 nucleotide sequence: TGTGCCAGCAGCGTAGGGCAGATTCAAGAGACCCAGTACTTC.

This clone occurred a few times. V gene TRBV19 combines with J gene TRBJ1-1; the D is unclear. Germline-derived CDR1 and CDR2 are LNHDA and SQIVND (reference sequence). V gave up 5 bases and J gave up 1 base, with 14 bases separating them. The CDR3 length is 15 residues. The CDR3: CASSPRTGWNTEAFF. CDR3 bases: TGTGCCAGTAGTCCCCGGACCGGGTGGAACACTGAAGCTTTCTTT.

Only one count was recorded for this clone. The chain recombines TRBV7-2 with TRBJ1-2; 11 positions agree with TRBD1. The trim removed 6 bases at V and 4 bases at J, leaving 7 bases unmatched. CDR3 length: 15 residues. Germline assignment: CDR1 SGHTA and CDR2 FQGNSA. This chain's CDR3 is CASSQAGTGGYGYTF. The CDR3 DNA is TGTGCCAGCAGTCAAGCCGGGACAGGGGGCTATGGCTACACCTTC.

The rearrangement uses TRBV12-5 and TRBJ1-4; D is unclear. The V gene lost 6 bases and the J gene lost 0 bases, with 5 bases spanning the gap. Per the germline V gene, CDR1 is LGHNT and CDR2 is FRNRAP. This CDR3 contains 13 residues. The CDR3, as DNA: TGTGCTAGTGGGAAAACAACTAATGAAAAACTGTTTTTT. It codes for CASGKTTNEKLFF.

This chain uses TRBV11-3 with TRBJ2-2, with TRBD1 as a possible D gene (5 bases). This CDR3 has 12 amino acids. V lost 5 bases and J 10 bases, leaving 11 bases between the germline ends. CDR1 is SGHNT and CDR2 is YENEEA in the germline V gene. This CDR3 is CASSPRAEELFF. CDR3 nucleotides: TGTGCCAGCAGCCCCAGGGCGGAGGAGCTGTTTTTT.

This rearrangement joins TRBV7-9 to TRBJ1-1; 9 bases are shared with TRBD1. The germline CDR1 and CDR2 sequences are SEHNR and FQNEAQ (reference sequence). The CDR3 has 14 residues. The junction had 0 bases not matched to a gene; V was cut back by 1 base and J by 3 bases. The DNA for the CDR3 is TGTGCCAGCAGCTTAGGGGACAGGGACACTGAAGCTTTCTTT. This codes for CASSLGDRDTEAFF.

The V gene is TRBV18, the J gene TRBJ1-5; 8 positions match TRBD1. CDR3 length equals 15 residues. Germline V lookup: CDR1 KGHSH, CDR2 LQKENI. Losses at the gene ends were 3 bases for V and 1 base for J; bases not matched to a gene: 2. The CDR3 protein is CASSPDRVSNQPQHF. CDR3 DNA: TGTGCCAGCTCACCGGACAGGGTCAGCAATCAGCCCCAGCATTTT.

CDR3 in DNA: TGTGCCAGCAGCTTGATAGCAGGGCCTAATGAAAAACTGTTTTTT. Its translation: CASSLIAGPNEKLFF. The V call is TRBV5-4, the J call TRBJ1-4; tentatively, D is TRBD1 (5 bases). Per germline, CDR1 SGHNT and CDR2 YYREEE (reference sequence). The V end lost 1 base, the J end lost 3 bases, and 10 bases lay between the germline ends. CDR3 length: 15 amino acids.